This entry describes one T cell receptor (beta chain). CDR1 LNHDA and CDR2 SQIVND come from the germline V gene (reference sequence). The V gene lost 3 bases and the J gene lost 3 bases, with 12 bases spanning the gap. This CDR3 spans 15 amino acids. The record originates from a study of OX40 agonist ivuxolimab in advanced cancers. Background on the study: At 82.7% male, the cohort had a mean age of 60 years, ranging from about 20 to 90.

Sequenced by immunoSEQ multiplex PCR; TCRdb stores in-frame clones only, minus some. The sample lists over 65,000 clones, over 70% occurring once. This specimen was CD4+ or CD8+ T cells sorted from blood, taken in a trial of the OX40 agonist ivuxolimab. This TCR came from an adult with an advanced solid tumor such as melanoma, head and neck, liver or kidney cancer. V is TRBV19 and J is TRBJ2-1, with D unresolved. The CDR3 DNA sequence: TGTGCCAGTAGTATCGGTAGGCAGGTCTACAATGAGCAGTTCTTC. It yields the protein CASSIGRQVYNEQFF.